These 21 T cell receptor beta chains originate from one sample sequenced in a study of shared clonotypes between healthy human individuals. TCRdb's copy holds only in-frame clones and misses some; the assay was immunoSEQ multiplex PCR. The table has millions of clones, around 90% seen once. What was sequenced was naive CD4+ T cells sorted from blood. The subset was: CD45RA+ positively selected. The receptors were sampled from a man between 18 and 35 years old in good health.

Comment on this clone: The same CDR3 arises from other DNA sequences in this sample as well. The CDR3 DNA sequence: TGTGCCAGCAGTTACTCAGGGGGCGTCGGTGAAAAACTGTTTTTT. This sequence encodes CASSYSGGVGEKLFF. The chain combines TRBV6-5 with TRBJ1-4; 7 bases line up with TRBD1. The CDR3 covers 15 residues. CDR1 is MNHEY, CDR2 SVGAGI, per germline. The J segment lost 7 bases and the V segment lost 0 bases, leaving 5 bases of the junction unmatched.

V gene TRBV7-2 combines with J gene TRBJ1-3; no reliable D call. The CDR3 consists of 13 residues. The V end was cut by 4 bases, the J end by 4 bases, with 8 bases between. CDR1 SGHTA and CDR2 FQGNSA come from the germline V gene. The CDR3 nucleotides are TGTGCCAGCAGCTCTAGTGGGGGAAACACCATATATTTT. It is translated as CASSSSGGNTIYF.

This clone showed up just once. V and J are TRBV27 and TRBJ2-7; a possible D gene is TRBD2 (6 bases). Germline V lookup: CDR1 MNHEY, CDR2 SMNVEV (reference sequence). The CDR3 extends over 14 amino acids. Trimming removed 5 bases from V and 5 bases from J, with 16 bases in between. CDR3 in DNA: TGTGCCAGCAGTGGGGACTTCAAAAACCACGAGCAGTACTTC. Its protein product is CASSGDFKNHEQYF.

This chain joins TRBV25-1 and TRBJ1-6; D gene uncertain. CDR1 MGHDK and CDR2 SYGVNS come from the germline V gene. The CDR3 has 15 amino acids. With 7 bases removed from V and 10 bases from J, the gap between germline ends came to 20 bases. The CDR3 loop is CASTNLREVGSPLHF. The CDR3 coding sequence is TGTGCCAGCACCAATTTAAGGGAGGTCGGCTCACCCCTCCACTTT.

V is TRBV2 and J is TRBJ2-2; 9 nucleotides agree with TRBD1. Germline assignment: CDR1 SNHLY and CDR2 FYNNEI. CDR3 size: 16 residues. The J segment lost 1 base and the V segment lost 6 bases, leaving 6 bases of the junction unmatched. CDR3 nucleotides: TGTGCCAGCAGCTTAACAGGGGGCCGGAACACCGGGGAGCTGTTTTTT. Protein sequence: CASSLTGGRNTGELFF.

The V call is TRBV6-5, the J call TRBJ1-1, with a possible D match to TRBD1 (5 bases). Germline V lookup: CDR1 MNHEY, CDR2 SVGAGI. Deletions cut 2 bases from V and 6 bases from J, with 7 bases between. The CDR3 is made up of 12 amino acids. The chain's CDR3 is CASSYGAPEAFF. The CDR3 DNA reads as TGTGCCAGCAGTTACGGGGCTCCTGAAGCTTTCTTT.

As to this clone: Other DNA sequences in this sample translate to the same CDR3. The chain carries TRBV28 and TRBJ1-2; TRBD1 matches 9 bases. V shed 3 bases and J 2 bases; nucleotides not matched to a gene: 1. The germline V gene has CDR1 MDHEN and CDR2 SYDVKM. The CDR3 totals 14 residues. The CDR3, as DNA: TGTGCCAGCAGTTTTACAGGGGGCAACTATGGCTACACCTTC. Protein product: CASSFTGGNYGYTF.

As DNA, the CDR3 is TGCAGCGTCCGCCAGGACAGCCGGATTAACACTGAAGCTTTCTTT. Amino acids: CSVRQDSRINTEAFF. The chain couples TRBV29-1 to TRBJ1-1, with a weak D call TRBD1 (6 bases). Germline V gene lookup returns CDR1 SQVTM and CDR2 ANQGSEA. The CDR3 spans 15 residues. Trimming cost V 6 bases and J 2 bases, with 19 bases left between them. The full variable domain, completed using reference TRBV29-1 and TRBJ1-1, is SAVISQKPSRDICQRGTSLTIQCQVDSQVTMMFWYRQQPGQSLTLIATANQGSEATYESGFVIDKFPISRPNLTFSTLTVSNMSPEDSSIYLCSVRQDSRINTEAFFGQGTRLTVV.

The V call is TRBV13, the J call TRBJ2-2; 11 bases map to TRBD2. The CDR3 totals 15 residues. Trimming cost V 6 bases and J 4 bases; bases outside gene matches: 4. Germline assignment: CDR1 PRHDT and CDR2 FYEKMQ (reference sequence). Here the CDR3 DNA reads TGTGCCAGCAGGTTGACTAGCGGGGCCACCGGGGAGCTGTTTTTT. It translates to CASRLTSGATGELFF.

V and J are TRBV5-1 and TRBJ1-1, with D possibly TRBD1 on 6 matching bases. Germline V gene sequence: CDR1 SGHRS, CDR2 YFSETQ. The V end was cut by 4 bases, the J end by 3 bases, with 16 bases between. The CDR3 is made up of 15 amino acids. The DNA for the CDR3 is TGCGCCAGCAGCCTTGGTGGGGGGCAGGACACTGAAGCTTTCTTT. This translates into CASSLGGGQDTEAFF.

V gene TRBV9 combines with J gene TRBJ2-4; D is unclear. V lost 0 bases to trimming and J lost 6 bases, with 16 bases between them. The germline V gene has CDR1 SGDLS and CDR2 YYNGEE. The CDR3 covers 16 residues. The chain's CDR3 is CASSVEGGPGVNIQYF. The DNA of the CDR3 is TGTGCCAGCAGCGTAGAGGGTGGGCCTGGGGTAAACATTCAGTACTTC.

The CDR3 nucleotides read TGTGCCAGCAGTCCCCGTTTTCCCACTAGCGGGAGCTATGATGAGCAGTTCTTC. Residues: CASSPRFPTSGSYDEQFF. The chain uses TRBV27 and TRBJ2-1; 11 nucleotides line up with TRBD2. V lost 5 bases, J lost 8 bases, and 17 bases stayed unmatched. Germline values: CDR1 MNHEY, CDR2 SMNVEV (reference sequence). This CDR3 is 18 amino acids long.

V is TRBV19 and J is TRBJ1-1; D is ambiguous. V was clipped by 0 bases and J by 7 bases, with 15 bases between them. The CDR3 runs to 15 residues. Looked up from germline, CDR1 is LNHDA and CDR2 is SQIVND (reference sequence). The CDR3 region is CASSIEGLYVLEAFF. CDR3 coding DNA: TGTGCCAGTAGTATAGAGGGATTATATGTGCTTGAAGCTTTCTTT. Combining the CDR3 with reference TRBV19 and TRBJ1-1 gives the whole variable domain DGGITQSPKYLFRKEGQNVTLSCEQNLNHDAMYWYRQDPGQGLRLIYYSQIVNDFQKGDIAEGYSVSREKKESFPLTVTSAQKNPTAFYLCASSIEGLYVLEAFFGQGTRLTVV.

The gene calls are TRBV6-1 and TRBJ1-1; D unclear. Germline V gives CDR1 MNHNS, CDR2 SASEGT. This CDR3 spans 14 amino acids. The V gene lost 3 bases and the J gene lost 1 base, with 9 bases spanning the gap. DNA of the CDR3: TGTGCCAGCAGTGAGTACCGACAGAACACTGAAGCTTTCTTT. Its translation: CASSEYRQNTEAFF.

Remarks on this clone: The same CDR3 is also encoded by other DNA sequences in this sample. This chain uses TRBV28 with TRBJ2-5; D might be TRBD2 (5 bases). This CDR3 has 13 residues. Germline-derived CDR1 and CDR2 are MDHEN and SYDVKM. V lost 6 bases to trimming and J lost 5 bases, with 13 bases between them. CDR3 sequence: CASSLLREETQYF. DNA for the CDR3: TGTGCCAGCAGCTTGCTGAGGGAGGAGACCCAGTACTTC.

The chain combines TRBV19 with TRBJ2-3, with 11 positions matching TRBD1. This CDR3 spans 14 amino acids. The junction had 5 bases not matched to a gene; V was cut back by 10 bases and J by 2 bases. CDR1 is LNHDA, CDR2 SQIVND, per germline (reference sequence). CDR3 bases: TGTGCCACCCGGGACAGGGGGATCACAGATACGCAGTATTTT. This gives the protein CATRDRGITDTQYF.

This chain uses TRBV6-5 with TRBJ2-1, with D unresolved. The CDR3 covers 12 residues. The ends were cut back, 6 bases at V and 7 bases at J, with 10 bases in the middle. Germline V gene data show CDR1 as MNHEY and CDR2 as SVGAGI. DNA of the CDR3: TGTGCCAGCAGCCTGGACGGAAATGAGCAGTTCTTC. Translating it yields CASSLDGNEQFF.

The rearrangement uses TRBV28 and TRBJ2-7, with D maybe TRBD1 (5 bases). The CDR3 length is 14 residues. Per the germline V gene, CDR1 is MDHEN and CDR2 is SYDVKM. Trimming cost V 1 base and J 3 bases, with 10 bases left between them. Here the CDR3 reads CASSLLAGFYEQYF. The CDR3 nucleotides are TGTGCCAGCAGTTTATTGGCAGGGTTCTACGAGCAGTACTTC.

V is TRBV7-2 and J is TRBJ2-1, with 7 bases aligning to TRBD2. Germline V CDR1 and CDR2: SGHTA, FQGNSA. V shed 6 bases, J shed 8 bases, and the junction held 16 bases outside the gene matches. The CDR3 covers 16 residues. The CDR3 sequence: CASRRMGGVANDEQFF. DNA of the CDR3: TGTGCCAGCAGGAGAATGGGGGGGGTCGCCAACGATGAGCAGTTCTTC.

The rearrangement links TRBV6-5 to TRBJ1-1; 7 nucleotides align to TRBD1. Germline V gene sequence: CDR1 MNHEY, CDR2 SVGAGI. The CDR3 extends over 13 amino acids. The V gene end was trimmed by 7 bases and the J gene end by 1 base; junction bases not matched to a gene: 3. CDR3 sequence reads: CASTRDRNTEAFF. The CDR3 coding sequence is TGTGCCAGCACCAGGGACAGGAACACTGAAGCTTTCTTT.

This sequence joins TRBV29-1 and TRBJ2-5, with a tentative D call TRBD2 (5 bases). The last part of the DNA fits TRBJ2-7 better; the J call may be wrong. Germline loops: CDR1 SQVTM, CDR2 ANQGSEA. The CDR3 consists of 14 residues. The CDR3 region is CSVAERTPNYEQYF. For the CDR3, the DNA is TGCAGCGTGGCTGAGCGGACGCCGAACTACGAGCAGTACTTC.